The 24 T cell receptor beta chains listed next were all sequenced from one sample in a study of blood T cell repertoires in COVID-19. The assay was immunoSEQ multiplex PCR, and TCRdb's table has in-frame clones only and misses some. The sample holds about 280,000 clones, roughly 86% seen once. Sequencing input: peripheral blood. Source of these receptors: a woman aged 25 to 45 with COVID-19, enrolled during active disease.

V gene TRBV6-5 combines with J gene TRBJ1-1; 8 bases align to TRBD1. CDR1 is MNHEY, CDR2 SVGAGI, per germline. Trimming at V came to 2 bases and at J to 0 bases, leaving 5 bases not matched to a gene. The CDR3 loop spans 16 amino acids. The CDR3 DNA follows: TGTGCCAGCAGTTACACGGGACAGGACATGAACACTGAAGCTTTCTTT. Its translation is CASSYTGQDMNTEAFF.

This chain connects TRBV5-4 to TRBJ2-1; TRBD2 agrees at 11 bases. V dropped 1 base and J dropped 0; count of bases not matched to a gene: 3. Germline CDR1 is SGHNT and CDR2 is YYREEE (reference sequence). CDR3 length: 17 residues. DNA for the CDR3: TGTGCCAGCAGCTTGCCTAGCGGGGGGAGCTCCTACAATGAGCAGTTCTTC. Translation: CASSLPSGGSSYNEQFF.

The chain links TRBV20-1 to TRBJ1-1; 10 positions agree with TRBD1. Germline CDR1 is DFQATT and CDR2 is SNEGSKA (reference sequence). The length of the CDR3 is 13 residues. Unmatched junction bases numbered 4, after V lost 3 bases and J lost 6 bases. CDR3 residues: CSASSGTGAEAFF. The CDR3 DNA reads TGCAGTGCTAGTTCCGGGACAGGGGCTGAAGCTTTCTTT.

Only one count was recorded for this clone. The same CDR3 also results from other DNA sequences found in this sample. V usage is TRBV6-5 and J usage is TRBJ2-7; D gene unclear. This CDR3 contains 12 residues. The ends were cut back, 5 bases at V and 0 bases at J, with 5 bases in the middle. The germline V gene encodes CDR1 MNHEY and CDR2 SVGAGI. The CDR3 protein is CASSRSSYEQYF. The DNA for the CDR3 is TGTGCCAGCAGTCGGAGCTCCTACGAGCAGTACTTC.

The V call is TRBV10-3, the J call TRBJ1-1; TRBD1 matches at 10 bases. With 0 bases clipped from V and 6 bases from J, the junction kept 4 bases outside the gene matches. This CDR3 region has 15 residues. Germline V CDR1 and CDR2: ENHRY, SYGVKD. The CDR3 bases are TGTGCCATCAGTGAGTCCTCGACAGGGGGCGCTGAAGCTTTCTTT. It translates to CAISESSTGGAEAFF.

V and J are TRBV3-1 (or the pseudogene TRBV3-2) and TRBJ2-5; TRBD2 aligns across 13 bases. The germline V gene has CDR1 LGHDT and CDR2 YNNKEL (reference sequence). The CDR3 extends over 15 amino acids. V lost 6 bases to trimming and J lost 5 bases; unmatched junction nucleotides: 6. CDR3 sequence (DNA): TGTGCCAGCAGTCCTGGACTAGCGGGGGTTGAGACCCAGTACTTC. It codes for CASSPGLAGVETQYF.

The CDR3: CASSEPGTDGYTF. For the CDR3, the DNA is TGTGCCAGCAGTGAACCGGGAACGGATGGCTACACCTTC. V usage is TRBV6-1 and J usage is TRBJ1-2; no clear D. Germline CDR1 MNHNS, CDR2 SASEGT. This CDR3 comprises 13 residues. V was pared by 2 bases and J by 6 bases, with 10 bases between.

The chain employs TRBV20-1 and TRBJ2-3, with TRBD1 matching over 10 bases. This CDR3 contains 15 residues. J gave up 2 bases and V 3 bases, and 5 bases lay outside the gene matches. In germline, CDR1 is DFQATT, CDR2 SNEGSKA (reference sequence). Written as DNA, the CDR3 is TGCAGTGCTAGTCGGGACAGGGGTATCACAGATACGCAGTATTTT. Translating gives CSASRDRGITDTQYF.

This clone appeared many times. This chain uses TRBV5-1 with TRBJ1-2; 7 bases map to TRBD1. Germline lookup yields CDR1 SGHRS and CDR2 YFSETQ. The CDR3 totals 11 residues. V shed 3 bases, J shed 7 bases, and the junction held 0 bases outside the gene matches. CDR3 coding DNA: TGCGCCAGCAGCTCAGGGGGTGGCTACACCTTC. Encoded protein: CASSSGGGYTF.

The chain employs TRBV6-5 and TRBJ1-3; D unclear. This CDR3 has 16 amino acids. Germline CDR1 is MNHEY and CDR2 is SVGAGI. V was clipped by 2 bases and J by 4 bases, with 15 bases between them. The CDR3 is CASSYRRGIAGNTIYF. The CDR3 nucleotides are TGTGCCAGCAGTTACCGGCGAGGGATCGCGGGAAACACCATATATTTT.

The chain joins TRBV28 to TRBJ1-1, with a possible D match to TRBD1 (5 bases). Germline V CDR1 and CDR2: MDHEN, SYDVKM. With 2 bases removed from V and 4 bases from J, the gap between germline ends came to 11 bases. The CDR3 contains 14 residues. CDR3 DNA: TGTGCCAGCAGTTTAGGCCAGGGAAGCACTGAAGCTTTCTTT. This codes for CASSLGQGSTEAFF.

The chain is built from TRBV28 and TRBJ1-2; TRBD1 aligns across 8 bases. The germline V gene has CDR1 MDHEN and CDR2 SYDVKM. The CDR3 covers 13 residues. Trimming took 6 bases from V and 7 from J; bases not matched to a gene: 7. CDR3 nucleotide sequence: TGTGCCAGCAGGAATGCAGGGGGCGTTGGCTACACCTTC. Its protein product is CASRNAGGVGYTF.

The chain recombines TRBV9 with TRBJ2-5; tentatively, D is TRBD1 (5 bases). The CDR3 has 15 residues. Germline V lookup: CDR1 SGDLS, CDR2 YYNGEE. With 0 bases removed from V and 0 bases from J, the gap between germline ends came to 9 bases. The CDR3 DNA reads as TGTGCCAGCAGCGTAGGGGCAGGGAACCAAGAGACCCAGTACTTC. The encoded protein is CASSVGAGNQETQYF.

The genes are TRBV5-1 and TRBJ1-1; weak D call: TRBD1 (6 bases). The V and J ends lost 0 bases and 0 bases respectively, with 12 bases between them. In germline, CDR1 is SGHRS, CDR2 YFSETQ. The CDR3 is 16 amino acids. CDR3 bases: TGCGCCAGCAGCTTGGAACAGGGAGGGGTGAACACTGAAGCTTTCTTT. This encodes CASSLEQGGVNTEAFF.

The chain combines TRBV3-1 (or the pseudogene TRBV3-2) with TRBJ1-4; D not resolved. Germline assignment: CDR1 LGHDT and CDR2 YNNKEL (reference sequence). The V end lost 1 base, the J end lost 8 bases, and 5 bases lay between the germline ends. The length of the CDR3 is 12 residues. The CDR3 coding sequence is TGTGCCAGCAGCCAAGTTGGCGAAAAACTGTTTTTT. It yields the protein CASSQVGEKLFF.

The chain joins TRBV5-1 to TRBJ1-2; no firm D call. The CDR3 runs 14 residues. Per germline, CDR1 SGHRS and CDR2 YFSETQ. Trimming stripped 1 base from V and 8 bases from J, with 15 bases between. CDR3: CASSLTGPRGGYTF. CDR3 nucleotide sequence: TGCGCCAGCAGCTTGACCGGGCCTCGAGGGGGCTACACCTTC.

The chain has TRBV4-1 and TRBJ1-1; TRBD1 might be the D (6 bases). CDR1 and CDR2 (germline): MGHRA, YSYEKL. CDR3 length: 14 amino acids. The V end was cut by 8 bases, the J end by 10 bases, with 23 bases between. The CDR3 region is CASGNTDRAIGAFF. CDR3 DNA sequence: TGCGCCAGCGGAAATACGGACAGAGCAATCGGAGCTTTCTTT.

The chain uses TRBV10-1 and TRBJ1-2; D gene ambiguous. CDR3 length: 13 residues. V was shortened by 4 bases and J by 3 bases, with 9 bases between the two germline ends. Germline V gene lookup returns CDR1 WNHNN and CDR2 SYGVQD (reference sequence). CDR3 loop: CASSANVDYGYTF. The CDR3 region has the DNA TGCGCCAGCAGTGCAAATGTAGACTATGGCTACACCTTC.

This CDR3 reads CASSQDRGYGYTF. The CDR3 DNA is TGCGCCAGCAGCCAGGACAGGGGCTATGGCTACACCTTC. The V call is TRBV5-1, the J call TRBJ1-2, with 9 bases that match TRBD1. This CDR3 has 13 amino acids. From germline, CDR1 is SGHRS and CDR2 YFSETQ. V trimming: 4 bases; J trimming: 4 bases; junction bases outside the gene matches: 2.

This rearrangement joins TRBV5-1 to TRBJ2-3; D might be TRBD2 (6 bases). V was pared by 0 bases and J by 4 bases, with 12 bases between. From germline, CDR1 is SGHRS and CDR2 YFSETQ. The CDR3 loop spans 15 amino acids. The CDR3 DNA sequence: TGCGCCAGCAGCTTGGGGCGGGCGGGGTCAGATACGCAGTATTTT. Encoded protein: CASSLGRAGSDTQYF.

The genes are TRBV2 and TRBJ2-5; the D gene is possibly TRBD1 (6 bases). The CDR3 sequence is 13 residues long. Germline V gene sequence: CDR1 SNHLY, CDR2 FYNNEI. Deletions cut 9 bases from V and 12 bases from J, with 23 bases between. The CDR3 here is CASGGSGGWPKYF. In DNA, the CDR3 is TGTGCCAGTGGTGGTTCTGGGGGCTGGCCGAAGTACTTC.

The J gene is TRBJ2-1, the V gene TRBV5-6; 9 bases line up with TRBD2. The J segment lost 14 bases and the V segment lost 0 bases, leaving 12 bases of the junction unmatched. Germline V gives CDR1 SGHDT, CDR2 YYEEEE. CDR3 length equals 15 residues. In DNA form, the CDR3 reads TGTGCCAGCAGCTTGGTTGGTAGCGGGGGCCGACAAAAGTTCTTC. This codes for CASSLVGSGGRQKFF. Using reference TRBV5-6 and TRBJ2-1 for the parts outside the CDR3, the full variable domain is DAGVTQSPTHLIKTRGQQVTLRCSPKSGHDTVSWYQQALGQGPQFIFQYYEEEERQRGNFPDRFSGHQFPNYSSELNVNALLLGDSALYLCASSLVGSGGRQKFFGPGTRLTVL.

The chain carries TRBV7-9 and TRBJ1-2; 7 positions match TRBD1. This CDR3 is 15 amino acids long. The junction had 8 bases not matched to a gene; V was cut back by 4 bases and J by 3 bases. Germline CDR1 is SEHNR and CDR2 is FQNEAQ (reference sequence). CDR3 residues: CASSSTSGTDYGYTF. CDR3 DNA: TGTGCCAGCAGCTCAACTTCCGGGACAGACTATGGCTACACCTTC.

The genes are TRBV27 and TRBJ1-2, with 8 bases identical to TRBD1. With 6 bases clipped from V and 5 bases from J, the junction kept 11 bases outside the gene matches. CDR3 size: 15 residues. Looked up from germline, CDR1 is MNHEY and CDR2 is SMNVEV (reference sequence). The CDR3 loop is CASRPITTGDYGYTF. CDR3 DNA sequence: TGTGCCAGCAGACCTATAACGACAGGGGATTATGGCTACACCTTC.